A selection of T cell receptor beta chains follows, all from one sample in a study of stem cell transplantation in POMP-related autoinflammatory disease. The data were produced by immunoSEQ multiplex PCR, yet TCRdb's version contains in-frame clones alone and is incomplete. The sample yields over 9,500 clones, around 84% seen once. Source: CD8+ T cells from PBMCs, taken before stem cell transplantation. The receptor set was obtained from a human donor with POMP-related autoinflammation and immune dysregulation (PRAID). Both conserved end residues are part of each CDR3. The D gene is left open where the match is weak.

TRBV28,TRBJ1-1,.,CASSLYAGDEAFF,TGTGCCAGCAGTTTATATGCGGGGGACGAAGCTTTCTTT
TRBV27,TRBJ2-3,.,CASSYGMGGTDTQYF,TGTGCCAGCAGTTACGGAATGGGTGGCACAGATACGCAGTATTTT
TRBV7-8,TRBJ2-7,.,CASSLTDFSREQYF,TGTGCCAGCAGCTTAACGGACTTTTCGAGAGAGCAGTACTTC
TRBV9,TRBJ1-6,TRBD1,CASSVETGANSPLHF,TGTGCCAGCAGCGTAGAGACAGGGGCGAATTCACCCCTCCACTTT
TRBV6-5,TRBJ2-1,.,CASSPLVRGGGEQFF,TGTGCCAGCAGCCCGTTGGTTAGGGGAGGTGGTGAGCAGTTCTTC
TRBV6-5,TRBJ1-2,.,CASSYRREYGYTF,TGTGCCAGCAGTTACCGGAGGGAGTATGGCTACACCTTC
TRBV27,TRBJ1-1,.,CATSGEMHTEAFF,TGTGCCACCTCGGGGGAGATGCACACTGAAGCTTTCTTT
TRBV19,TRBJ1-6,.,CASSMAPGGTNSPLHF,TGTGCCAGTAGTATGGCCCCCGGGGGCACCAATTCACCCCTCCACTTT
TRBV11-2,TRBJ1-5,TRBD1,CASSSGQGFSNQPQHF,TGTGCCAGCAGCTCGGGACAGGGGTTCAGCAATCAGCCCCAGCATTTT
TRBV28,TRBJ2-7,TRBD2,CASTLTGTSGAYEQYF,TGTGCCAGCACTCTTACCGGGACTAGCGGCGCCTACGAGCAGTACTTC
TRBV9,TRBJ1-6,.,CASSETPRSPLHF,TGTGCCAGCAGCGAGACCCCAAGATCACCCCTCCACTTT